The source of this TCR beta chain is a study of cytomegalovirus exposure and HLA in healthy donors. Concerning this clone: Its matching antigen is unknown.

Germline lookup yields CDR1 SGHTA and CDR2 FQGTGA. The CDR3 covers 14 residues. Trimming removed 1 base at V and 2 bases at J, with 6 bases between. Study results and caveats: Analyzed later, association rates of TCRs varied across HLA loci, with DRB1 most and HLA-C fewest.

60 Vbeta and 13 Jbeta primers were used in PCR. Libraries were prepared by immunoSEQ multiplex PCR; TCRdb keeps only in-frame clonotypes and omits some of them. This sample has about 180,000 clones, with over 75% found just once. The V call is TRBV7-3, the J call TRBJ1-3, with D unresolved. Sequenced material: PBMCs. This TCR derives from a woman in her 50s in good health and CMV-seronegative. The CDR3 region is CASSLMGPGNTIYF. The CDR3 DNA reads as TGTGCCAGCAGCTTAATGGGCCCTGGAAACACCATATATTTT.